These 8 T cell receptor beta chains came from one sample sequenced in a study of OX40 agonist ivuxolimab in advanced cancers. Assay used: immunoSEQ multiplex PCR; TCRdb lists only in-frame clones, some missing. The sample includes 60,000 to 65,000 clones, roughly 80% of them seen just once. Sequences were derived from CD4+ or CD8+ T cells sorted from blood, sampled in a trial of the OX40 agonist ivuxolimab. Receptor source: an adult with an advanced solid tumor such as melanoma, head and neck, liver or kidney cancer.

This clone was seen a handful of times. The chain has TRBV2 and TRBJ1-1; D gene ambiguous. Germline CDR1 SNHLY, CDR2 FYNNEI. V lost 4 bases and J lost 3, with 3 bases in between. The CDR3 runs to 11 residues. This CDR3 reads CASSGYTEAFF. CDR3 coding DNA: TGTGCCAGCAGTGGCTACACTGAAGCTTTCTTT.

The chain carries TRBV7-9 and TRBJ2-5; D call uncertain. Per the germline V gene, CDR1 is SEHNR and CDR2 is FQNEAQ (reference sequence). This CDR3 contains 11 residues. V lost 1 base and J 4 bases, leaving 1 base between the germline ends. For the CDR3, the DNA is TGTGCCAGCAGCTTAGTAGAGACCCAGTACTTC. This sequence encodes CASSLVETQYF.

This clone occurred once. The chain links TRBV11-2 to TRBJ1-5, with no clear D. With 2 bases removed from V and 5 bases from J, the gap between germline ends came to 7 bases. The CDR3 has 13 residues. Germline CDR1 and CDR2: SGHAT and FQNNGV. The DNA for the CDR3 is TGTGCCAGCAGCTTAACGAGGGATCAGCCCCAGCATTTT. This codes for CASSLTRDQPQHF.

The V gene is TRBV29-1, the J gene TRBJ2-5; D perhaps matches TRBD1 (5 bases). The CDR3 extends over 11 amino acids. V lost 4 bases, J lost 5 bases, and 8 bases lay in between. Germline V gene data show CDR1 as SQVTM and CDR2 as ANQGSEA. CDR3 in amino acids: CSVGGRETQYF. Here the CDR3 DNA reads TGCAGCGTTGGGGGCAGGGAGACCCAGTACTTC.

Concerning this clone itself: The germline gene is not matched at one end of the junction; a read error may be the cause. The V gene is TRBV6-1, the J gene TRBJ1-3; D is unresolved. This CDR3 has 13 amino acids. Germline loops: CDR1 MNHNS, CDR2 SASEGT. The DNA for the CDR3 is TGTGCCACCTCGGGGTTGACTGGATACACCATATATTTT. Translated: CATSGLTGYTIYF.

The V call is TRBV5-4, the J call TRBJ1-1; D ambiguous. The CDR3 covers 13 residues. Trimming left V 0 bases short and J 8 bases short, with 11 bases between. CDR1 SGHNT and CDR2 YYREEE come from the germline V gene (reference sequence). The CDR3 sequence is CASSLGISVEAFF. The CDR3 DNA follows: TGTGCCAGCAGCTTGGGAATATCTGTGGAAGCTTTCTTT.

V is TRBV9 and J is TRBJ2-3; the D gene is possibly TRBD1 (5 bases). CDR1 SGDLS and CDR2 YYNGEE come from the germline V gene. This CDR3 has 14 residues. Trimming stripped 4 bases from V and 4 bases from J, with 13 bases between. The DNA for the CDR3 is TGTGCCAGCAGCATTCAGGGAATTCCAGATACGCAGTATTTT. Amino acid sequence: CASSIQGIPDTQYF.

The J gene is TRBJ2-5, the V gene TRBV6-1, with a possible D match to TRBD1 (5 bases). Germline CDR1 and CDR2: MNHNS and SASEGT. This CDR3 contains 15 residues. The V and J ends lost 4 bases and 4 bases respectively, with 16 bases between them. The CDR3 DNA follows: TGTGCCAGCAGTGTTGAAGGGGTGGGTGGAGAGACCCAGTACTTC. As protein: CASSVEGVGGETQYF.